This TCR beta chain was retrieved from a study of T cell repertoires in cytomegalovirus infection. This clonotype was counted only a few times. Its antigen is undetermined. The CDR3 has 12 residues. The V and J ends lost 5 bases and 6 bases respectively, with 11 bases between them. TCRdb reprocessed the reads with MiXCR, giving one entry per CDR3 protein. This repertoire shows about 740,000 distinct CDR3 sequences, 35% found once; its top ten account for under 3%. Findings and caveats of the study: HLA-C-restricted, CMV-specific TCR beta clonotypes were dominant ex vivo. Cumulative frequency of public TCR beta families picked out carriers of CMV plus the relevant HLA.

The sequence was obtained from a human donor in good health (CMV status not recorded). Some clones in this sample may be carry-over from other donors' samples. V usage is TRBV12-3 or TRBV12-4 and J usage is TRBJ2-7; perhaps TRBD1 as D (5 bases). Sequenced sample: PBMCs. The CDR3 protein is CASSTRAGEQYF. The CDR3 bases are TGTGCCAGCAGTACCAGGGCTGGCGAGCAGTACTTC.